This TCR beta chain was profiled in a study of blood T cell repertoires in COVID-19. Whole-study context: The cDNA or gDNA used as material had been derived from T cells, B-cell-depleted T cells, or PBMCs.

Original processing methods: Amplification of reference gene primers was used by the study to estimate nucleated cell counts. The repertoire was sequenced with immunoSEQ multiplex PCR; TCRdb's copy has only in-frame clones and lacks some. Clonal size and the V and J genes are those of that table, whereas D and trimming came from the DNA. Among about 210,000 clones, 84% were seen once, and the ten largest hold roughly 3.1%. V was pared by 3 bases and J by 4 bases, with 7 bases of the junction left unmatched. This CDR3 is built from 15 residues. Germline V gene data show CDR1 as SGHDN and CDR2 as FVKESK. Self-reported history from a screening survey and questionnaire set each donor's cohort.

Sequencing was carried out using PBMCs or T cells enriched from blood (not recorded which). This sequence joins TRBV14 and TRBJ1-1; 8 nucleotides agree with TRBD1. The receptor comes from a woman in her twenties or thirties who had been exposed to COVID-19. CDR3 in amino acids: CASSHHTGGGTEAFF. The CDR3 bases are TGTGCCAGCAGCCACCATACAGGGGGTGGCACTGAAGCTTTCTTT.